This T cell receptor (beta chain) was identified in a study of CD8+CD57+ T cells in acquired aplastic anemia. About the study: Sorted CD4+ and CD8+ cell DNA averaged around 3.3 ug.

V was cut by 4 bases and J by 0 bases, with 10 bases left in between. This CDR3 has 15 residues. Germline V gene data show CDR1 as SNHLY and CDR2 as FYNNEI. Study-level findings and limits: The study identified twenty-nine CD8+ CDR3 sequences shared by patients and controls. Controls did not differ significantly from patients in CD8+ Simpson's diversity.

This clonotype was counted at least ten times. Its antigen remains unknown. All patients picked for sequencing had shown, by flow cytometry, an expansion of CD8+CD57+ cells. Patients were therapy-naive when their blood was sampled. CDR3 and TCR beta VDJ profiling relied on a genomic DNA template. TCRdb reprocessed the reads with MiXCR, giving one entry per CDR3 protein. The sample yields about 150,000 distinct CDR3 sequences, 52% seen once. Material: sorted CD4+, CD8+, or CD8+CD57+ T cells (not recorded which) from PBMCs. J is TRBJ1-3 and V is TRBV2; D remains unclear. This receptor was identified in a human donor with aplastic anemia. As DNA, the CDR3 is TGTGCCAGCAGTGGTGGGGTTCTCTCTGGAAACACCATATATTTT. Amino acids: CASSGGVLSGNTIYF.